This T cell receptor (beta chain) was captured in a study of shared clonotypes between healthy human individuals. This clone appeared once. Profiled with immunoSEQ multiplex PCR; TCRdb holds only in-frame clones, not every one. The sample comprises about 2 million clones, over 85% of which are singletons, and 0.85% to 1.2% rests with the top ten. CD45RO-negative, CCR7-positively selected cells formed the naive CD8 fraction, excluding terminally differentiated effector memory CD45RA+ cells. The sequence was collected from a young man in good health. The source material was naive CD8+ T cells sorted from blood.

The CDR3 protein is CASSQVLDSVHEQYF. CDR3 sequence (DNA): TGCGCCAGCAGCCAAGTTCTGGACAGCGTCCACGAGCAGTACTTC. This sequence joins TRBV4-1 and TRBJ2-7, with D perhaps matching TRBD1 (6 bases). From germline, CDR1 is MGHRA and CDR2 YSYEKL. V was cut by 1 base and J by 5 bases, with 15 bases left in between. This CDR3 comprises 15 residues.